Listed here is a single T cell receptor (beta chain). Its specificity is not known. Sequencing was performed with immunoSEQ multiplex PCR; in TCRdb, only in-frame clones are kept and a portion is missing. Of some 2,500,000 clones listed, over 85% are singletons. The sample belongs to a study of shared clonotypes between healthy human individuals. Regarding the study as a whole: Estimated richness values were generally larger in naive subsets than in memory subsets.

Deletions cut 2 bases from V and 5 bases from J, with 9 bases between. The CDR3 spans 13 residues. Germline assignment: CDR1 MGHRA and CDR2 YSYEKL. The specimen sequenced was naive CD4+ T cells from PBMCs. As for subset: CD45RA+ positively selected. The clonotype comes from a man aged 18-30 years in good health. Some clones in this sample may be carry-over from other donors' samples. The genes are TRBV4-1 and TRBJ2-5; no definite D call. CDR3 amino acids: CASSQQLPETQYF. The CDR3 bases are TGCGCCAGCAGCCAACAACTCCCCGAGACCCAGTACTTC.